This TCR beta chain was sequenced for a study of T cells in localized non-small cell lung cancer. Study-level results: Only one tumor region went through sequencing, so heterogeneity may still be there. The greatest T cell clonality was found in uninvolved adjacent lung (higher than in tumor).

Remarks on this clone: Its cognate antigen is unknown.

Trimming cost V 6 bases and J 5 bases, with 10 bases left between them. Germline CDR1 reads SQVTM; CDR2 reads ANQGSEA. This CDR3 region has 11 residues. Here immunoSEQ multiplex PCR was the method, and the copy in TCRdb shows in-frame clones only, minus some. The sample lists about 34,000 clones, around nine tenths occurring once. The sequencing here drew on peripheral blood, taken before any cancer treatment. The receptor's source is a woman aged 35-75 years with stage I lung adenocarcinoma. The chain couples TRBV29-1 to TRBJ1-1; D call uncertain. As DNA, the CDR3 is TGCAGCGTGCCGGGGAGAACTGAAGCTTTCTTT. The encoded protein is CSVPGRTEAFF.